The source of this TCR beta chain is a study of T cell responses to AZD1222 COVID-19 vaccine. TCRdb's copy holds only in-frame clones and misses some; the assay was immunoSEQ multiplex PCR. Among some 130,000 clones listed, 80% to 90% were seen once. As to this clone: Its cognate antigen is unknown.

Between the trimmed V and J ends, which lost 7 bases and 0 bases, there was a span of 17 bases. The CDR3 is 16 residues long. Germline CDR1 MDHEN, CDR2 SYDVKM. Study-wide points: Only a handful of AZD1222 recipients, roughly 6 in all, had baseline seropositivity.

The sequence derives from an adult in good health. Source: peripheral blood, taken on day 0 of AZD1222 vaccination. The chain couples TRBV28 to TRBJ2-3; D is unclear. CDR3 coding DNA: TGTGCCAGCACCCTTTCCGGCCCCTCTAGCACAGATACGCAGTATTTT. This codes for CASTLSGPSSTDTQYF.